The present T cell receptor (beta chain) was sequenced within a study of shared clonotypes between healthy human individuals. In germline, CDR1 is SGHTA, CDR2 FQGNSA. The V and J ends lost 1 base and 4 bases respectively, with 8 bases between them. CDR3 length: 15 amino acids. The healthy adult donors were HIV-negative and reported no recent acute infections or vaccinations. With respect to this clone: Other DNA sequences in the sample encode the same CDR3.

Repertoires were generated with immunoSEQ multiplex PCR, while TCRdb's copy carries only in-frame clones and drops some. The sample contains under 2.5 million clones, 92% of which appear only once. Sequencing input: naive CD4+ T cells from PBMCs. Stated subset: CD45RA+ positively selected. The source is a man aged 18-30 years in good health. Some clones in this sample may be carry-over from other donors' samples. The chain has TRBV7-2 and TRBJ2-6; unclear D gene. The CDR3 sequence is CASSLGGGGANVLTF. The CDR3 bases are TGTGCCAGCAGCTTAGGGGGTGGCGGGGCCAACGTCCTGACTTTC.